The 8 T cell receptor beta chains below come from one sample, sequenced in a study of blood T cell repertoires in COVID-19. Assay used: immunoSEQ multiplex PCR; TCRdb lists only in-frame clones, some missing. Here the sample spans about 290,000 clones, around nine tenths being singletons. The sequencing sample was made of peripheral blood. The receptors shown here come from a woman aged 25 to 45 with COVID-19, enrolled during active disease.

The CDR3 coding sequence is TGTGCCAGCAGCCGGACTCCGAACACCGGGGAGCTGTTTTTT. It codes for CASSRTPNTGELFF. The rearrangement joins TRBV3-1 (or the pseudogene TRBV3-2) to TRBJ2-2; D is possibly TRBD2 (5 bases). Germline V gene lookup returns CDR1 LGHDT and CDR2 YNNKEL (reference sequence). CDR3 size: 14 residues. Trimming took off 4 bases at V and 0 bases at J, with 6 bases between the two ends.

V gene TRBV3-1 (or the pseudogene TRBV3-2) combines with J gene TRBJ1-2; D unresolved. The germline gives CDR1 LGHDT, CDR2 YNNKEL (reference sequence). The CDR3 sequence is 12 residues long. The V and J ends lost 4 bases and 7 bases respectively, with 10 bases between them. The CDR3 loop reads CASSRRDSGYTF. CDR3 bases: TGTGCCAGCAGCCGACGAGACTCTGGCTACACCTTC.

V usage is TRBV14 and J usage is TRBJ1-1; possibly TRBD1 for D (5 bases). Between the trimmed V and J ends, which lost 4 bases and 0 bases, there was a span of 9 bases. The germline gives CDR1 SGHDN, CDR2 FVKESK. This CDR3 is built from 14 residues. The CDR3: CASSPRQLNTEAFF. The CDR3 DNA reads TGTGCCAGCAGCCCCCGACAGTTGAACACTGAAGCTTTCTTT.

V and J are TRBV4-1 and TRBJ2-5, with D maybe TRBD2 (6 bases). The CDR3 is made up of 17 amino acids. The germline V and J ends were trimmed by 0 bases and 9 bases, with 23 bases remaining between them. Looked up from germline, CDR1 is MGHRA and CDR2 is YSYEKL. This chain's CDR3 is CASSQDRSQTITGAQYF. In DNA form, the CDR3 reads TGCGCCAGCAGCCAAGATAGAAGCCAGACAATTACGGGGGCCCAGTACTTC.

The chain couples TRBV7-9 to TRBJ2-1; 8 bases map to TRBD2. This CDR3 region has 15 residues. Losses at the gene ends were 5 bases for V and 4 bases for J; bases not matched to a gene: 7. Germline V gene data show CDR1 as SEHNR and CDR2 as FQNEAQ (reference sequence). The CDR3: CASSPIAGLYNEQFF. In DNA, the CDR3 is TGTGCCAGCAGCCCGATAGCGGGGTTATACAATGAGCAGTTCTTC.

The gene calls are TRBV5-1 and TRBJ2-2; 7 bases align to TRBD1. Trimming took 6 bases from V and 4 from J; bases not matched to a gene: 9. The CDR3 is 15 amino acids. From germline, CDR1 is SGHRS and CDR2 YFSETQ. CDR3 in DNA: TGCGCCAGCAATAGGCAGGGGGATGTCACCGGGGAGCTGTTTTTT. It encodes CASNRQGDVTGELFF. Full variable domain (missing parts from reference TRBV5-1 and TRBJ2-2): KAGVTQTPRYLIKTRGQQVTLSCSPISGHRSVSWYQQTPGQGLQFLFEYFSETQRNKGNFPGRFSGRQFSNSRSEMNVSTLELGDSALYLCASNRQGDVTGELFFGEGSRLTVL.

The rearrangement links TRBV9 to TRBJ1-2; 9 bases fit TRBD1. V shed 3 bases, J shed 1 base, and the junction held 4 bases outside the gene matches. CDR1 is SGDLS and CDR2 is YYNGEE in the germline V gene. CDR3 size: 15 residues. This chain's CDR3 is CASSGQGGNNYGYTF. The CDR3 DNA is TGTGCCAGCAGCGGACAGGGGGGAAATAACTATGGCTACACCTTC.

This clone has more than one count but fewer than ten. This chain uses TRBV29-1 with TRBJ2-3; 9 bases are a match to TRBD2. After removal of 4 bases from V and 4 bases from J, the junction contained 3 bases not matched to a gene. This CDR3 is 13 amino acids long. Germline V gene data show CDR1 as SQVTM and CDR2 as ANQGSEA. This CDR3 is CSVGAGGPDTQYF. CDR3 sequence (DNA): TGCAGCGTTGGGGCGGGGGGGCCAGATACGCAGTATTTT.